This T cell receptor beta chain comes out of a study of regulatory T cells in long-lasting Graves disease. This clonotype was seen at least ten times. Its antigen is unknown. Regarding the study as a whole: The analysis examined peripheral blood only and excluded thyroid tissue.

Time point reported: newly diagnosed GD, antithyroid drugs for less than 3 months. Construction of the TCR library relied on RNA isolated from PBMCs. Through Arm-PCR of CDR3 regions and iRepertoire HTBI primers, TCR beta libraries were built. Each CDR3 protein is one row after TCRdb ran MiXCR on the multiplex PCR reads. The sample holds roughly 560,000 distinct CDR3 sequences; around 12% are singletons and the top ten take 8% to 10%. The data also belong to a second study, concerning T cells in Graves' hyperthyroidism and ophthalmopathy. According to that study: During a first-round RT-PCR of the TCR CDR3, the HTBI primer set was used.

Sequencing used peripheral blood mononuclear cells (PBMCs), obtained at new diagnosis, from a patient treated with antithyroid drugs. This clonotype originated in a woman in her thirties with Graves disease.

Written as DNA, the CDR3 is TGTGCCACCAGTGATGCGGACATGTACGAGCAGTACTTC. As protein: CATSDADMYEQYF. This chain joins TRBV24-1 and TRBJ2-7; possible D gene TRBD1, 5 bases. The germline V and J ends were trimmed by 3 bases and 4 bases, with 9 bases remaining between them. The CDR3 extends over 13 amino acids. Germline-derived CDR1 and CDR2 are KGHDR and SFDVKD.